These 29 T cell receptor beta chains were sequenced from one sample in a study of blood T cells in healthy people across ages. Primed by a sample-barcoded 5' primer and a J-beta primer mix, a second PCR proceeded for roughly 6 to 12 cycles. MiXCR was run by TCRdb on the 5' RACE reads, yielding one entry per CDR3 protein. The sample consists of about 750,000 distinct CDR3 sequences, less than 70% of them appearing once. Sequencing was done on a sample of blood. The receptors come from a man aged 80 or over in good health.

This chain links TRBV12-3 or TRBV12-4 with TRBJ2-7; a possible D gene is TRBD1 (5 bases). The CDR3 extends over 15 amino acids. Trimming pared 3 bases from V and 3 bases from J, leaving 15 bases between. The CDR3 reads CASSFGAGWLYEQYF. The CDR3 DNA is TGTGCCAGCAGTTTTGGGGCAGGGTGGCTCTACGAGCAGTACTTC.

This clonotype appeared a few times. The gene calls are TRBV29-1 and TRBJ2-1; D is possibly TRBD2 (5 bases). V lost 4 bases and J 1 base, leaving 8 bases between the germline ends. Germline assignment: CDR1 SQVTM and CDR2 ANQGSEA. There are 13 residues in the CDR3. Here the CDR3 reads CSVVRGSYNEQFF. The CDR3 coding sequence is TGCAGCGTTGTTCGGGGATCCTACAATGAGCAGTTCTTC.

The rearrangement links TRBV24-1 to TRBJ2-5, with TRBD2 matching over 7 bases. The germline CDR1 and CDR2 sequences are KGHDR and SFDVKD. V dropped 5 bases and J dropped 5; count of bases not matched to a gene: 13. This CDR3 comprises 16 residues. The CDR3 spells CATSVGSLGGRETQYF. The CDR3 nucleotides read TGTGCCACCAGTGTCGGGTCCCTGGGAGGGCGTGAGACCCAGTACTTC.

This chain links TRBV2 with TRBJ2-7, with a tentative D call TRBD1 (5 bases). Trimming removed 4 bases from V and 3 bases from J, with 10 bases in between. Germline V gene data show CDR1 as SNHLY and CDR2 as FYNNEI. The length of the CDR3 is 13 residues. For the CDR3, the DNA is TGTGCCAGCAGTGTGGTAGACAGCTACGAGCAGTACTTC. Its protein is CASSVVDSYEQYF.

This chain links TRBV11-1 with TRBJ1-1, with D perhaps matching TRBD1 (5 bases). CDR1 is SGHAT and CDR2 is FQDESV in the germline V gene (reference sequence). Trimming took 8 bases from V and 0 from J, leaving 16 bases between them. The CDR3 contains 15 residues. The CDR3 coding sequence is TGTGCCAGCTCGAGTAGACAGTTATTGAACACTGAAGCTTTCTTT. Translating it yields CASSSRQLLNTEAFF.

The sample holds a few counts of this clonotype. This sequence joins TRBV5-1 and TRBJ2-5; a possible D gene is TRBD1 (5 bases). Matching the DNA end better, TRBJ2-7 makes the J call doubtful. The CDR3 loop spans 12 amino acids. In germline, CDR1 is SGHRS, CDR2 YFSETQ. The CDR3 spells CASSYHGAEQYF. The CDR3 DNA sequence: TGCGCCAGCAGCTACCATGGGGCCGAGCAGTACTTC.

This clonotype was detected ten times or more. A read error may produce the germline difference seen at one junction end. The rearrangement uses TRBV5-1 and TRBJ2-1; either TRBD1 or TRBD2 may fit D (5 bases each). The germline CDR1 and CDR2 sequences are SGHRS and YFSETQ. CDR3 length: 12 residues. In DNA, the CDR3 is TGTGCCAGCAGTTTGGGGGTAAATGAGCAGTTCTTC. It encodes CASSLGVNEQFF.

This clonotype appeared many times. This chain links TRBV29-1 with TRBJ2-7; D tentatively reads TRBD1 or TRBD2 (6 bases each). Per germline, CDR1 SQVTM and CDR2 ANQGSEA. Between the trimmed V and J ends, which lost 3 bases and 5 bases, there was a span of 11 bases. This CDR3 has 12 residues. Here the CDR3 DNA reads TGCAGCGTTGATTCGGGGGCTGACGAGCAGTACTTC. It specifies CSVDSGADEQYF.

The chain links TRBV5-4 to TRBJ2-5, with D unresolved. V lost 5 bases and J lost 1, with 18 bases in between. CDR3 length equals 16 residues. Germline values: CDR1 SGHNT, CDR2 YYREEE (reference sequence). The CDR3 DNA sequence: TGTGCCAGCAGACCCCCGGGCGGAAATCTCCAAGAGACCCAGTACTTC. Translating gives CASRPPGGNLQETQYF.

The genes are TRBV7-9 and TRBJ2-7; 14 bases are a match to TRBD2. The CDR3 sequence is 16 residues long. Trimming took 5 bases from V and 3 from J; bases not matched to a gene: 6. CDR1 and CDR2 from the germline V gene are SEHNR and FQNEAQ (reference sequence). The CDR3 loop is CASSPGTSGSFYEQYF. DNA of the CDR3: TGTGCCAGCAGCCCGGGGACTAGCGGGAGTTTCTACGAGCAGTACTTC.

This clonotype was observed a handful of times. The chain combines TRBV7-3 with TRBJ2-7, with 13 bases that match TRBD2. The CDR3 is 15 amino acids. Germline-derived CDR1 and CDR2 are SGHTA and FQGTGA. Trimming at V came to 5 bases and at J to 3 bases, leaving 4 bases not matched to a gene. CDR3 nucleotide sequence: TGTGCCAGCAGCCCGGGACTAGCGGGACTCTACGAGCAGTACTTC. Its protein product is CASSPGLAGLYEQYF.

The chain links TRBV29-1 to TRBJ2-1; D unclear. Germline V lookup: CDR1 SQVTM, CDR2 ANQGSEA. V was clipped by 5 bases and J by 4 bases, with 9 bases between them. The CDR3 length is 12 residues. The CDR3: CSVYRRYNEQFF. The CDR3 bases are TGCAGCGTTTACCGGCGATACAATGAGCAGTTCTTC.

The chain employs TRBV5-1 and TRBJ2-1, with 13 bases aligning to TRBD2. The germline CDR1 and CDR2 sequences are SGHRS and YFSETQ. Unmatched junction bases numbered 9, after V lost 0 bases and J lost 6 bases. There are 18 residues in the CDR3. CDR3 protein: CASSLGLAGGRGRNEQFF. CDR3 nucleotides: TGCGCCAGCAGCTTGGGACTAGCGGGAGGACGGGGTCGCAATGAGCAGTTCTTC.

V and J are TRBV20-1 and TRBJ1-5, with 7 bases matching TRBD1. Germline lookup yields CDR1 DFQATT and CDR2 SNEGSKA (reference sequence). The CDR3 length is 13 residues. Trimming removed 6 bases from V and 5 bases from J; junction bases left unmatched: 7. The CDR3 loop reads CSASQGTDQPQHF. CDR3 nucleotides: TGCAGTGCCTCACAGGGGACCGATCAGCCCCAGCATTTT.

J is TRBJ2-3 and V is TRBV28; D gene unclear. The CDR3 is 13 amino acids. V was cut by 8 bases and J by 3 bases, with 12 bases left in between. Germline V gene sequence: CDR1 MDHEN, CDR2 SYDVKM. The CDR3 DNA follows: TGTGCCAGCCAAACACTTTGGACAGATACGCAGTATTTT. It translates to CASQTLWTDTQYF.

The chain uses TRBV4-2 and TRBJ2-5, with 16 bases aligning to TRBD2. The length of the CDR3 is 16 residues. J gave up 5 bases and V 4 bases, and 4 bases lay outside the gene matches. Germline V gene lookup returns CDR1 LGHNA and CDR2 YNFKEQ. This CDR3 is CASSPRGLAGGETQYF. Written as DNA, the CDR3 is TGTGCCAGCAGCCCAAGGGGACTAGCGGGAGGGGAGACCCAGTACTTC.

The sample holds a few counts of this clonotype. In DNA, the CDR3 is TGTGCCAGCAACCTGGGACAGGTAGATGAGCAGTTCTTC. This translates into CASNLGQVDEQFF. The rearrangement joins TRBV12-3 or TRBV12-4 to TRBJ2-1; 8 bases agree with TRBD1. The CDR3 extends over 13 amino acids. Trimming cost V 7 bases and J 8 bases; bases outside gene matches: 7.

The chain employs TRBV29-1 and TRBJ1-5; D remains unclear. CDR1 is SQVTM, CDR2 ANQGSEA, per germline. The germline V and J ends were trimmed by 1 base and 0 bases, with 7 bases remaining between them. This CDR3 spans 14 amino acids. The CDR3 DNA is TGCAGCGTTGAAGTCAGCAATAGCAATCAGCCCCAGCATTTT. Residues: CSVEVSNSNQPQHF.

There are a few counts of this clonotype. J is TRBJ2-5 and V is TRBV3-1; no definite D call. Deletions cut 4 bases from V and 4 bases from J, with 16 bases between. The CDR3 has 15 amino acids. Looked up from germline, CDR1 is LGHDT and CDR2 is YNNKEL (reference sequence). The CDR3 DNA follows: TGTGCCAGCAGCCGCCCCTCCCGCGTGGGAGAGACCCAGTACTTC. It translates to CASSRPSRVGETQYF.

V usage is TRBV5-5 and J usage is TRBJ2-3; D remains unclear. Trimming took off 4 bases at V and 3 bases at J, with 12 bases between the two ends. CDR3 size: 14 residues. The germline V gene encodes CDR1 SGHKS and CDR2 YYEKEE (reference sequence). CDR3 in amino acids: CASSLEILTDTQYF. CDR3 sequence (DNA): TGTGCCAGCAGCCTGGAGATACTTACAGATACGCAGTATTTT.

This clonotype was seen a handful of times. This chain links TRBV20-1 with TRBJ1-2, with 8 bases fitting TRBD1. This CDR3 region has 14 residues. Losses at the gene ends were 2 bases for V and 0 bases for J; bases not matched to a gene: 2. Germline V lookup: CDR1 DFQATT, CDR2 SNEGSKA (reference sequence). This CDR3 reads CSARPQGANYGYTF. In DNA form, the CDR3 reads TGCAGTGCTAGACCACAGGGGGCTAACTATGGCTACACCTTC.

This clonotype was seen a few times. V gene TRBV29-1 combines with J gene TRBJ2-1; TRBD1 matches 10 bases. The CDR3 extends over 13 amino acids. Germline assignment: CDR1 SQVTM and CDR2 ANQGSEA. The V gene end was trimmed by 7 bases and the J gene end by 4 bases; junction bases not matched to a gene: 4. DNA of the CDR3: TGCAGCGCAAGGACAGGGGGTTACAATGAGCAGTTCTTC. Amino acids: CSARTGGYNEQFF.

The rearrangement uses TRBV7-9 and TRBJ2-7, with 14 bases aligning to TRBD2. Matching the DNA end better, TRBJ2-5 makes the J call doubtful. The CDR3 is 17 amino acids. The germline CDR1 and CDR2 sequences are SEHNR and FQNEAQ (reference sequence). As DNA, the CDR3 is TGTGCCAGCAGCCAACGTGGGACTAGCGGGAGCCAAGAGACCCAGTACTTC. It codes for CASSQRGTSGSQETQYF.

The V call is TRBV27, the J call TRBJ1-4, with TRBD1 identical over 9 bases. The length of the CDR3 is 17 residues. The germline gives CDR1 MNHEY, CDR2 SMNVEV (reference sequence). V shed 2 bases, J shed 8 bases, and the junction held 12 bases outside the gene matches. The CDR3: CASSLGLPGTGYEKLFF. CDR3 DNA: TGTGCCAGCAGTTTAGGCCTTCCCGGGACAGGGTACGAAAAACTGTTTTTT.

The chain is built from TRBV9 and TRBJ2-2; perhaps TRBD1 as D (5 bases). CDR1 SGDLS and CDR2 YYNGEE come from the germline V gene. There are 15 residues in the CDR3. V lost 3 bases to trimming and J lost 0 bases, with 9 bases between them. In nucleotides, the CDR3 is TGTGCCAGCAGCGCGGACAATGCGAACACCGGGGAGCTGTTTTTT. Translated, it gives CASSADNANTGELFF. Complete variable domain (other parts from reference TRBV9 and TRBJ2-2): DSGVTQTPKHLITATGQRVTLRCSPRSGDLSVYWYQQSLDQGLQFLIQYYNGEERAKGNILERFSAQQFPDLHSELNLSSLELGDSALYFCASSADNANTGELFFGEGSRLTVL.

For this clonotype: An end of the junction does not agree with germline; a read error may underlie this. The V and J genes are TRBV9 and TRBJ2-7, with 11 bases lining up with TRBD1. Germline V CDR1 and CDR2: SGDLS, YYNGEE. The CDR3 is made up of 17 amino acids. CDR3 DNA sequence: TGTGCCGGCAGCCGGGGACAGGGGGGGATAACTAACTACGAGCAGTACTTC. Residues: CAGSRGQGGITNYEQYF.

The CDR3 nucleotides are TGTGCCAGCAGTAGGACTAGCGGGGCCCTAGGGGCCTACGAGCAGTACTTC. This gives the protein CASSRTSGALGAYEQYF. The chain links TRBV6-2 or TRBV6-3 to TRBJ2-4; 12 bases map to TRBD2. The DNA end is a closer match to TRBJ2-7, so the J assignment may be wrong. The CDR3 consists of 17 residues. Per the germline V gene, CDR1 is MNHEY and CDR2 is SVGEGT.

The CDR3 bases are TGCGCCAGCAGCCATGCGAGCGGCATCTCCTACAATGAGCAGTTCTTC. It is translated as CASSHASGISYNEQFF. This chain links TRBV4-1 with TRBJ2-1, with a possible D match to TRBD2 (5 bases). Trimming took 3 bases from V and 0 from J, leaving 12 bases between them. Germline V gene lookup returns CDR1 MGHRA and CDR2 YSYEKL. The CDR3 loop spans 16 amino acids.

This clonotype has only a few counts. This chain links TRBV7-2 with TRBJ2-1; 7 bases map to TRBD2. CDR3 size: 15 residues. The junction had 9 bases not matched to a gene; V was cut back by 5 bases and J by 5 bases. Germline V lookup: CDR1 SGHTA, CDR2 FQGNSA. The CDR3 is CASSPGVGLNNEQFF. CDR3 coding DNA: TGTGCCAGCAGCCCGGGGGTGGGACTAAACAATGAGCAGTTCTTC.